The 20 T cell receptor beta chains below all came from one sample that was sequenced in a study of CD4 T cells in relation to SARS-CoV-2 and coronaviruses. CD4+ T cells from unexposed donors were obtained before the COVID-19 pandemic (2011-2018). Here immunoSEQ multiplex PCR was the method, and the copy in TCRdb shows in-frame clones only, minus some. The data hold 65,000 or so clones, with 85% to 90% observed a single time. The sequencing input was memory CD4+ T cells from PBMCs. These receptors all stem from a human donor in good health.

J is TRBJ1-5 and V is TRBV30, with 7 bases matching TRBD1. The CDR3 runs 17 residues. V dropped 1 base and J dropped 0; count of bases not matched to a gene: 9. Germline lookup yields CDR1 GTSNPN and CDR2 SVGIG (reference sequence). CDR3 loop: CAWSEERRGYSNQPQHF. For the CDR3, the DNA is TGTGCCTGGAGTGAGGAACGCAGGGGGTATAGCAATCAGCCCCAGCATTTT.

The rearrangement links TRBV7-8 to TRBJ2-5; TRBD1 is a possible D gene (6 bases). V was cut by 1 base and J by 2 bases, with 8 bases left in between. The V gene's germline CDR1 is SGHVS and CDR2 FQNEAQ. The CDR3 is made up of 14 amino acids. The CDR3: CASSLGTVQETQYF. Here the CDR3 DNA reads TGTGCCAGCAGCTTAGGGACAGTACAAGAGACCCAGTACTTC.

The chain is built from TRBV28 and TRBJ1-6, with 9 bases aligning to TRBD1. Per the germline V gene, CDR1 is MDHEN and CDR2 is SYDVKM. The V segment lost 6 bases and the J segment 7 bases; nucleotides outside the gene matches: 10. The CDR3 sequence is 16 residues long. The CDR3 DNA sequence: TGTGCCAGCAGCCAACAGGGGGCGCTTAGGAATTCACCCCTCCACTTT. It codes for CASSQQGALRNSPLHF.

The chain joins TRBV10-3 to TRBJ2-7, with 11 nucleotides matching TRBD1. In germline, CDR1 is ENHRY, CDR2 SYGVKD. The length of the CDR3 is 15 residues. J was trimmed by 2 bases and V by 10 bases; bases with no gene match: 10. The CDR3 loop reads CATLPGDRGTYEQYF. The CDR3 DNA sequence: TGTGCCACCCTTCCCGGGGACAGGGGGACCTACGAGCAGTACTTC.

This chain joins TRBV5-4 and TRBJ1-3; D possibly corresponds to TRBD1 (6 bases). Germline values: CDR1 SGHNT, CDR2 YYREEE (reference sequence). Trimming removed 0 bases at V and 0 bases at J, with 10 bases between. This CDR3 spans 16 amino acids. CDR3 residues: CASSLVGASSGNTIYF. CDR3 DNA: TGTGCCAGCAGCTTGGTGGGGGCCAGCTCTGGAAACACCATATATTTT.

The rearrangement links TRBV5-6 to TRBJ2-5, with a weak D call TRBD2 (5 bases). Germline V gene sequence: CDR1 SGHDT, CDR2 YYEEEE. The length of the CDR3 is 17 residues. Trimming took 0 bases from V and 5 from J, leaving 20 bases between them. In nucleotides, the CDR3 is TGTGCCAGCAGCTTGGAGGCTAGCCGGCCCTCTTGGGAGACCCAGTACTTC. Translated, it gives CASSLEASRPSWETQYF.

In its sample, this clone was seen once. This chain joins TRBV5-1 and TRBJ2-4; TRBD1 is a possible D gene (5 bases). Trimming removed 4 bases at V and 10 bases at J, with 15 bases between. From germline, CDR1 is SGHRS and CDR2 YFSETQ. The CDR3 sequence is 13 residues long. The CDR3 coding sequence is TGCGCCAGCAGCGTGGGGCCAGCAGGGATTCAGTACTTC. Amino acids: CASSVGPAGIQYF. Together with reference TRBV5-1 and TRBJ2-4, the CDR3 gives the full variable domain: KAGVTQTPRYLIKTRGQQVTLSCSPISGHRSVSWYQQTPGQGLQFLFEYFSETQRNKGNFPGRFSGRQFSNSRSEMNVSTLELGDSALYLCASSVGPAGIQYFGAGTRLSVL.

The chain employs TRBV15 and TRBJ2-7; TRBD2 matches at 9 bases. The V and J ends lost 0 bases and 6 bases, in that order; junction bases with no gene match: 9. The CDR3 consists of 16 residues. Per germline, CDR1 LNHNV and CDR2 YYDKDF (reference sequence). CDR3: CATSRDQVAGDTEQYF. The CDR3 nucleotides read TGTGCCACCAGCAGAGATCAAGTAGCGGGGGACACCGAGCAGTACTTC.

V and J are TRBV30 and TRBJ1-3; D is perhaps TRBD1 (5 bases). The V end lost 5 bases, the J end lost 0 bases, and 11 bases lay between the germline ends. CDR1 is GTSNPN and CDR2 is SVGIG in the germline V gene (reference sequence). The CDR3 contains 14 residues. In nucleotides, the CDR3 is TGTGCCTGGTCCCGACAGAGCTCTGGAAACACCATATATTTT. It is translated as CAWSRQSSGNTIYF.

The chain joins TRBV3-1 (or the pseudogene TRBV3-2) to TRBJ1-2, with 7 positions matching TRBD1. Per the germline V gene, CDR1 is LGHDT and CDR2 is YNNKEL (reference sequence). The CDR3 covers 14 residues. V lost 3 bases to trimming and J lost 2 bases; unmatched junction nucleotides: 3. The CDR3 DNA follows: TGTGCCAGCAGCCAGCCGGGACAGAACTATGGCTACACCTTC. Its protein product is CASSQPGQNYGYTF.

The rearrangement links TRBV15 to TRBJ2-1; unclear D gene. Germline loops: CDR1 LNHNV, CDR2 YYDKDF (reference sequence). The V end lost 0 bases, the J end lost 2 bases, and 5 bases lay between the germline ends. The CDR3 has 14 amino acids. The CDR3 is CATSRDPTYNEQFF. CDR3 DNA: TGTGCCACCAGCAGAGATCCCACCTACAATGAGCAGTTCTTC.

The chain combines TRBV5-1 with TRBJ1-6, with D unclear. The CDR3 runs to 13 residues. Germline loops: CDR1 SGHRS, CDR2 YFSETQ. Deletions cut 5 bases from V and 6 bases from J, with 9 bases between. For the CDR3, the DNA is TGCGCCAGCAGAGAGGAGTCTAATTCACCCCTCCACTTT. Translating gives CASREESNSPLHF.

This chain uses TRBV7-8 with TRBJ2-7; no clear D. Between the trimmed V and J ends, which lost 5 bases and 0 bases, there was a span of 5 bases. CDR1 and CDR2 (germline): SGHVS, FQNEAQ. The CDR3 spans 12 residues. In nucleotides, the CDR3 is TGTGCCAGCAGCCCAAACTCCTACGAGCAGTACTTC. Its protein product is CASSPNSYEQYF.

The genes are TRBV6-5 and TRBJ2-1; D is possibly TRBD1 (7 bases). The V and J ends lost 2 bases and 9 bases respectively, with 20 bases between them. The germline CDR1 and CDR2 sequences are MNHEY and SVGAGI. The CDR3 loop spans 16 amino acids. The chain's CDR3 is CASSYRGQGEYFEQFF. CDR3 sequence (DNA): TGTGCCAGCAGTTACCGGGGGCAGGGGGAGTATTTTGAGCAGTTCTTC.

This chain connects TRBV28 to TRBJ1-2, with 8 bases identical to TRBD1. V shed 4 bases, J shed 4 bases, and the junction held 5 bases outside the gene matches. The CDR3 runs 14 residues. The V gene's germline CDR1 is MDHEN and CDR2 SYDVKM. The chain's CDR3 is CASSSRDRIYGYTF. For the CDR3, the DNA is TGTGCCAGCAGTTCCCGGGACAGGATCTATGGCTACACCTTC.

The chain is built from TRBV5-4 and TRBJ2-2; 11 bases align to TRBD2. The V gene end was trimmed by 4 bases and the J gene end by 6 bases; junction bases not matched to a gene: 17. Germline V CDR1 and CDR2: SGHNT, YYREEE (reference sequence). The CDR3 length is 19 residues. The CDR3 sequence: CASSRGGNSGGATAGELFF. Here the CDR3 DNA reads TGTGCCAGCAGCAGGGGGGGTAATAGCGGGGGGGCGACCGCCGGGGAGCTGTTTTTT. The full variable domain, with the rest looked up from reference TRBV5-4 and TRBJ2-2, is ETGVTQSPTHLIKTRGQQVTLRCSSQSGHNTVSWYQQALGQGPQFIFQYYREEENGRGNFPPRFSGLQFPNYSSELNVNALELDDSALYLCASSRGGNSGGATAGELFFGEGSRLTVL.

V and J are TRBV6-5 and TRBJ1-1; TRBD1 is a possible D gene (5 bases). CDR1 is MNHEY and CDR2 is SVGAGI in the germline V gene. This CDR3 region has 13 residues. Trimming left V 10 bases short and J 3 bases short, with 15 bases between. Here the CDR3 DNA reads TGTGCCATAGCAGCGGGACGGTACACTGAAGCTTTCTTT. This gives the protein CAIAAGRYTEAFF.

The CDR3 loop is CASSSDLGNTEAFF. The CDR3 region has the DNA TGTGCCAGCAGTTCCGACCTGGGGAACACTGAAGCTTTCTTT. The chain carries TRBV27 and TRBJ1-1, with unresolved D. The germline V gene encodes CDR1 MNHEY and CDR2 SMNVEV (reference sequence). The CDR3 length is 14 residues. Trimming left V 4 bases short and J 1 base short, with 10 bases between.

The chain has TRBV6-5 and TRBJ2-7; D might be TRBD1 (6 bases). V lost 6 bases and J lost 3, with 18 bases in between. The germline gives CDR1 MNHEY, CDR2 SVGAGI. CDR3 length: 15 residues. The CDR3 loop is CASRSRDKGVYEQYF. The CDR3 DNA is TGTGCCAGCAGATCTCGGGACAAGGGAGTCTACGAGCAGTACTTC.

This clone was detected only a few times. The chain is built from TRBV2 and TRBJ2-7; maybe TRBD2 (6 bases). The CDR3 covers 11 residues. In germline, CDR1 is SNHLY, CDR2 FYNNEI. The V gene lost 2 bases and the J gene lost 10 bases, with 9 bases spanning the gap. CDR3: CASSELAFQYF. The CDR3 DNA reads TGTGCCAGCAGTGAACTAGCGTTCCAGTACTTC.